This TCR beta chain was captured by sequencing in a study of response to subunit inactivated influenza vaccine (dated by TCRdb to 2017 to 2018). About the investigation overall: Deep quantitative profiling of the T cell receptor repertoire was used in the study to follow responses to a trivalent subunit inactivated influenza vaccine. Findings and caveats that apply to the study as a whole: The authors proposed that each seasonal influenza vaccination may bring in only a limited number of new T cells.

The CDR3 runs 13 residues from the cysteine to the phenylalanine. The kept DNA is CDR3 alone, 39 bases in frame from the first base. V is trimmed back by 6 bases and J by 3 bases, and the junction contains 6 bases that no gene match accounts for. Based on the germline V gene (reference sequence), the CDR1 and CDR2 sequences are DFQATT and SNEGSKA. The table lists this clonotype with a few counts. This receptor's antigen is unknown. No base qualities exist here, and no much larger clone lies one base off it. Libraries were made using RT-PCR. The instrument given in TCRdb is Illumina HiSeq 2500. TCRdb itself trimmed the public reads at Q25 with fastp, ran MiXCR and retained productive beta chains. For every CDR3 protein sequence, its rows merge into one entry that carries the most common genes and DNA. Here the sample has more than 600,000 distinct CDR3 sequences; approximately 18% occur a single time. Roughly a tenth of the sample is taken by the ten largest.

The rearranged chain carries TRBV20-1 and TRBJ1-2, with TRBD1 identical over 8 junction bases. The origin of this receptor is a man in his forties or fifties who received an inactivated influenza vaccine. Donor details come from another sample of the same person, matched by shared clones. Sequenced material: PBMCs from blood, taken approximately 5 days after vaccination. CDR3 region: CSATQGADYGYTF. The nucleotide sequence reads TGCAGTGCCACGCAGGGGGCGGACTATGGCTACACCTTC.